This entry is about one T cell receptor (beta chain). A read error is possible here, since a much larger clone lies one base away. The investigators amplified TCR beta CDR3 regions from RNA transcripts. Primed by the HTBI set, a first-round RT-PCR was run on the TCR CDR3. MiXCR, run by TCRdb on the multiplex PCR reads, gives a single entry per CDR3 protein. The profile shows hundreds of thousands of distinct CDR3 sequences, over 35% of them singletons. The hyperthyroidism was newly diagnosed and had lasted under 2 months; the patients were aged 18 to 65. The CDR3 consists of 15 residues. Trimming pared 5 bases from V and 0 bases from J, leaving 11 bases between. Germline V gives CDR1 SGHVS, CDR2 FQNEAQ. The sample originates from a study of T cells in Graves' hyperthyroidism and ophthalmopathy. At the level of the study: The authors collected peripheral blood at initial diagnosis, before any treatment.

The gene calls are TRBV7-8 and TRBJ1-3; possible D gene TRBD1, 6 bases. This sequence originates from a woman in her thirties or forties with Graves' hyperthyroidism. The sequenced sample consisted of blood. In DNA form, the CDR3 reads TGTGCCAGCAGCCCTGGGACAAACTCTGGAAACACCATATATTTT. It codes for CASSPGTNSGNTIYF.